Listed below are T cell receptor beta chains from one sample, sequenced in a study of breast tumors, draining lymph nodes, adjacent tissues. TCRdb passed the multiplex PCR reads through MiXCR, listing each CDR3 protein once. This sample carries approximately 63,000 distinct CDR3 sequences, approximately 57% of them seen once, and the ten largest clones take roughly 19%. The specimen sequenced was breast tumor tissue. Every receptor here comes from a female donor with breast cancer. Some clones in this sample may be carry-over from other donors' samples. CDR3s include the opening cysteine and the closing phenylalanine or tryptophan.

>TRBJ2-1|TRBV5-1
CAASPGLADNEQFF
>TRBJ2-5|TRBV30
CAWSATGASETQYF
>TRBJ2-5|TRBV7-8
CASSTPPLAGASWGTQETQYF
>TRBJ2-7|TRBV7-2
CASSFIGNEQYF
>TRBJ1-4|TRBV30
CACSTGIGFNEKLFF
>TRBJ1-2|TRBV29-1
CSVGNPDGSNYGYTF
>TRBJ2-5|TRBV24-1
CATSDRRQGVGTQYF
>TRBJ1-2|TRBV24-1
CATSDPGQTNYGYTF
>TRBJ2-5|TRBV4-1
CASSQDPPGLAGVETQYF
>TRBJ2-5|TRBV18
CASSRFRGAEETQYF
>TRBJ2-1|TRBV20-1
CSASSGLGYEQLF
>TRBJ1-1|TRBV4-1
CASSQGHSVNTEAFF
>TRBJ2-7|TRBV24-1
CATSDGGSAVYEQYF
>TRBJ1-4|TRBV9
CASSVAGTTNEKLFF
>TRBJ1-2|TRBV29-1
CSVDLDGDSYGYTF
>TRBJ1-6|TRBV13
CASSLRQSNSPLHF
>TRBJ2-5|TRBV7-6
CASSLALTSGGAETQYF
>TRBJ2-5|TRBV7-2
CASSLGARSQETQYF
>TRBJ1-5|TRBV20-1
CSAGRGDQPQHF
>TRBJ1-4|TRBV5-1
CASSLAGRGNEKLFF
>TRBJ2-3|TRBV28
CASYSSGHGTDTQYF
>TRBJ2-2|TRBV7-3
CASKGSGRQTGELFF
>TRBJ1-6|TRBV30
CAWSVGQVGNSPLHF
>TRBJ2-2|TRBV7-9
CASSLVAGGELFF
>TRBJ2-5|TRBV20-1
CSAQDRGQQETQYF
>TRBJ1-5|TRBV19
CASSTQGEQPQHF
>TRBJ2-2|TRBV25-1
CASWSGTGELFF
>TRBJ1-2|TRBV27
CASSKGLPPYGYTF
>TRBJ1-4|TRBV3-1
CASSPSARGQGEKLFF
>TRBJ1-1|TRBV6-5
CASRSRGRTEAFF
>TRBJ2-3|TRBV2
CASRRTSGEPSTDTQYF
>TRBJ2-7|TRBV29-1
CSVLPSRDRVYEQYF
>TRBJ1-3|TRBV12-3/TRBV12-4
CASSFEGTNTIYF
>TRBJ2-3|TRBV5-1
CASSLCLAGGADTQYF
>TRBJ1-6|TRBV2
CASSARTASPLHF
>TRBJ2-1|TRBV5-1
CASSLVQINEQFF
>TRBJ2-1|TRBV5-6
CASSLHPISYNEQFF
>TRBJ2-3|TRBV7-2
CASSLRSSGSTDTQYF
>TRBJ1-3|TRBV5-1
CASSLDGVTGNTIYF
>TRBJ2-5|TRBV18
CASSPRDRGETQYF
>TRBJ2-2|TRBV13
CASSQSMNTGELFF
>TRBJ2-3|TRBV7-9
CASSPALGGGEDTQYF
>TRBJ2-7|TRBV15
CATSREAGGYEQYF
>TRBJ1-5|TRBV7-8
CASSASDSLGQPQHF
>TRBJ2-7|TRBV7-6
CASSLAGGDEQYF
>TRBJ2-3|TRBV4-2
CASSQDGPSGGTDTQYF
>TRBJ1-5|TRBV12-3/TRBV12-4
CASSPDTSNQPQHF
>TRBJ1-5|TRBV2
CASRLTSGGASNQPQHF
>TRBJ2-3|TRBV12-3/TRBV12-4
CASSPGDGLDTQYF
>TRBJ2-5|TRBV5-1
CASSPWTGGEETQYF
>TRBJ1-2|TRBV20-1
CSVGSQQYGYTF
>TRBJ2-2|TRBV6-4
CASSANSEELFF
>TRBJ1-6|TRBV3-1
CASSQAQGSLHF
>TRBJ2-7|TRBV29-1
CSRATSGGTYEQYF